These 13 T cell receptor beta chains originate from one sample sequenced in a study of T cells in Graves' hyperthyroidism and ophthalmopathy (dated by TCRdb to the late 2010s). Library preparation employed multiplex PCR. The sequencer was an Illumina HiSeq 2000. TCR beta CDR3 regions were amplified from RNA transcripts. The TCR CDR3 was subjected to a first round of RT-PCR using the HTBI primer set and the Qiagen OneStep RT-PCR kit. In-frame beta chains were kept once TCRdb had trimmed the public reads at Q25 with fastp and called clones with MiXCR. Each entry merges the rows of one CDR3 protein and shows their most common DNA and genes. The sample table holds hundreds of thousands of distinct CDR3 sequences, of which just under 20% were seen once. About 50% of the sample is taken by the ten largest. Sequencing used blood. The receptor source for this set is a man aged 35-49 years with Graves' ophthalmopathy.

This clonotype was recorded a few times. The V gene is TRBV6-2 or TRBV6-3, the J gene TRBJ2-7, with 8 nucleotides matching TRBD2. Germline assignment: CDR1 MNHEY and CDR2 SVGEGT. The CDR3 is made up of 15 amino acids. Losses at the gene ends were 6 bases for V and 3 bases for J; bases not matched to a gene: 10. CDR3 sequence reads: CASSSPGGVSYEQYF. Here the CDR3 DNA reads TGTGCCAGCAGCTCTCCCGGGGGGGTCAGCTACGAGCAGTACTTC.

J is TRBJ2-3 and V is TRBV15, with TRBD2 matching 9 bases. Per the germline V gene, CDR1 is LNHNV and CDR2 is YYDKDF (reference sequence). Trimming removed 0 bases from V and 2 bases from J; junction bases left unmatched: 15. The CDR3 contains 20 residues. Here the CDR3 reads CATSRDPPLAGGGNTDTQYF. The CDR3 DNA sequence: TGTGCCACCAGCAGAGATCCCCCTTTGGCGGGGGGGGGAAACACAGATACGCAGTATTTT.

This clonotype was picked up a small number of times. The chain uses TRBV5-1 and TRBJ2-2; D is perhaps TRBD2 (5 bases). V shed 0 bases and J shed 5 bases, with 11 bases lying between them. There are 15 residues in the CDR3. Germline CDR1 SGHRS, CDR2 YFSETQ. CDR3: CASSLAPPGTGELFF. The CDR3 bases are TGCGCCAGCAGCTTGGCCCCCCCGGGGACCGGGGAGCTGTTTTTT.

This clonotype was counted at least ten times. The gene calls are TRBV18 and TRBJ2-7; the D is unclear. CDR1 and CDR2 (germline): KGHSH, LQKENI. This CDR3 region has 15 residues. V was trimmed by 0 bases and J by 3 bases, leaving 12 bases between them. In DNA, the CDR3 is TGTGCCAGCTCACCACCTATTGGAAGAAGCTACGAGCAGTACTTC. This encodes CASSPPIGRSYEQYF.

The V gene is TRBV20-1, the J gene TRBJ2-7; 10 bases are a match to TRBD1. J was trimmed by 4 bases and V by 3 bases; bases with no gene match: 9. The CDR3 contains 15 residues. Per germline, CDR1 DFQATT and CDR2 SNEGSKA (reference sequence). CDR3 loop: CSARGTGVDGYEQYF. CDR3 nucleotide sequence: TGCAGTGCTAGGGGGACAGGGGTTGATGGATACGAGCAGTACTTC.

This clonotype was observed a handful of times. The V and J genes are TRBV20-1 and TRBJ1-6; possible D gene TRBD1, 5 bases. V was shortened by 6 bases and J by 7 bases, with 19 bases between the two germline ends. Germline V gene sequence: CDR1 DFQATT, CDR2 SNEGSKA (reference sequence). The CDR3 covers 15 residues. CDR3 sequence reads: CSAGPGTLGNSPLHF. The CDR3 DNA reads TGCAGTGCGGGACCCGGGACCTTGGGGAATTCACCCCTCCACTTT.

V usage is TRBV28 and J usage is TRBJ2-5; a weak D match, TRBD2 (6 bases). CDR1 and CDR2 from the germline V gene are MDHEN and SYDVKM. V was trimmed by 6 bases and J by 7 bases, leaving 9 bases between them. The length of the CDR3 is 11 residues. The CDR3, as DNA: TGTGCCAGCAGAATGGGGGGGACCCAGTACTTC. It yields the protein CASRMGGTQYF. Full variable domain (rest looked up from reference TRBV28 and TRBJ2-5): DVKVTQSSRYLVKRTGEKVFLECVQDMDHENMFWYRQDPGLGLRLIYFSYDVKMKEKGDIPEGYSVSREKKERFSLILESASTNQTSMYLCASRMGGTQYFGPGTRLLVL.

This clonotype has a count of ten or more. The chain carries TRBV20-1 and TRBJ2-4; 7 bases are shared with TRBD1. The V and J ends lost 5 bases and 6 bases, in that order; junction bases with no gene match: 10. This CDR3 contains 14 residues. CDR1 DFQATT and CDR2 SNEGSKA come from the germline V gene (reference sequence). CDR3 protein: CSAPGRGLGNIQYF. Here the CDR3 DNA reads TGCAGTGCTCCTGGTAGGGGGCTAGGAAACATTCAGTACTTC.

This clonotype was picked up a small number of times. The J gene is TRBJ1-4, the V gene TRBV5-1, with 9 bases fitting TRBD1. CDR3 length: 13 residues. V shed 4 bases, J shed 7 bases, and the junction held 2 bases outside the gene matches. Germline-derived CDR1 and CDR2 are SGHRS and YFSETQ. The DNA of the CDR3 is TGCGCCAGCAGCGTGGGACAGGGTGAAAAACTGTTTTTT. It specifies CASSVGQGEKLFF.

This clonotype turned up a few times. The CDR3 reads CASSLALSGGGGQYF. In DNA, the CDR3 is TGTGCCAGCAGCTTAGCGCTTAGCGGGGGAGGGGGGCAGTACTTC. This chain connects TRBV7-8 to TRBJ2-7; 9 nucleotides line up with TRBD2. CDR1 is SGHVS and CDR2 is FQNEAQ in the germline V gene. The CDR3 loop spans 15 amino acids. With V trimmed by 0 bases and J by 9 bases, 9 bases remained unmatched.

With respect to this clonotype: A much bigger clone sits one base away, suggesting this may be a read error. The J gene is TRBJ1-2, the V gene TRBV20-1; TRBD1 aligns across 7 bases. The CDR3 contains 13 residues. Germline CDR1 is DFQATT and CDR2 is SNEGSKA (reference sequence). V shed 0 bases, J shed 7 bases, and the junction held 5 bases outside the gene matches. CDR3 region: CSAREMTGRGYTF. CDR3 nucleotide sequence: TGCAGTGCTAGAGAGATGACAGGGCGTGGCTACACCTTC.

This clonotype showed up just a few times. V gene TRBV2 combines with J gene TRBJ1-1; D unclear. Germline assignment: CDR1 SNHLY and CDR2 FYNNEI. V was shortened by 7 bases and J by 0 bases, with 12 bases between the two germline ends. The CDR3 is made up of 14 amino acids. The CDR3 is CASKGLFLNTEAFF. CDR3 sequence (DNA): TGTGCCAGCAAGGGCTTGTTTCTGAACACTGAAGCTTTCTTT.

This clonotype was recorded at least ten times. This sequence joins TRBV27 and TRBJ2-2, with D uncertain. This CDR3 comprises 15 residues. V lost 5 bases and J 0 bases, leaving 10 bases between the germline ends. CDR1 is MNHEY and CDR2 is SMNVEV in the germline V gene (reference sequence). CDR3 coding DNA: TGTGCCAGCAGTCCCTCTGGACCGAACACCGGGGAGCTGTTTTTT. Translated: CASSPSGPNTGELFF.